In this sample, the clone carrying this TCR beta chain turned up many times. The antigen is unknown. The data are from a study of blood T cells in healthy people across ages. General observations from the study: With naive T cell percentage, TCR beta diversity showed a strong correlation. Age brought a roughly linear fall in TCR beta diversity measured per million T cells.

PCR was performed a second time for roughly 7 to 12 cycles using a sample-barcoded 5' primer and a J-beta primer mix. All samples yielded 2.5 million or more CDR3-containing paired-end reads. TCRdb passed the 5' RACE reads through MiXCR, listing each CDR3 protein once. This sample has some 1.6 million distinct CDR3 sequences, with 34% found just once. Donors gave roughly 9.1 milliliters of peripheral blood apiece. This TCR was recovered from a woman aged 30 to 39 in good health. Sequences were obtained from blood.

For the CDR3, the DNA is TGCAGTGCGCGGAGCTATGGCTACACCTTC. Translation gives CSARSYGYTF. This chain connects TRBV20-1 to TRBJ1-2; no definite D call. The CDR3 has 10 residues. The germline V gene encodes CDR1 DFQATT and CDR2 SNEGSKA (reference sequence). Deletions cut 6 bases from V and 4 bases from J, with 6 bases between.